A selection of T cell receptor beta chains follows, all from one sample in a study of blood T cells in healthy people across ages. Each CDR3 protein gets one entry after TCRdb re-called the 5' RACE reads with MiXCR. The sample has around 800,000 distinct CDR3 sequences, approximately 53% seen once. Sequenced sample: blood. These receptors all come from a man at least 80 years old in good health. Both conserved end residues are part of each CDR3. The D gene is left open where the match is weak. The size entry is marked missing in some rows and otherwise reads once, few, many or a size class.

>TRBJ2-4|-|-|TRBV7-9
CASSFDPLGFQQYF
TGTGCCAGCAGCTTCGACCCCCTTGGTTTCCAGCAGTACTTC
>TRBJ2-3|TRBD2|-|TRBV7-2
CASSPTLAGGGDTQYF
TGTGCCAGCAGCCCGACACTAGCGGGAGGTGGAGATACGCAGTATTTT
>TRBJ2-5|TRBD2|few|TRBV7-2
CASSRGGAGAETQYF
TGTGCCAGCAGCAGAGGGGGAGCGGGAGCAGAGACCCAGTACTTC
>TRBJ2-1|TRBD1|-|TRBV5-1
CATSPGQGQSEQFF
TGCGCCACCTCGCCGGGACAGGGTCAATCTGAGCAGTTCTTC
>TRBJ1-5|TRBD1|-|TRBV20-1
CSANSDRGNQPQHF
TGCAGTGCAAACTCGGACAGGGGGAATCAGCCCCAGCATTTT
>TRBJ2-4|TRBD1|-|TRBV12-3/TRBV12-4
CASIAHRGRDQNIQYF
TGTGCCAGCATCGCGCACAGGGGGCGCGACCAAAACATTCAGTACTTC
>TRBJ2-1|-|-|TRBV2
CAGYRVVGANEQFF
TGTGCCGGGTACCGGGTAGTGGGAGCCAATGAGCAGTTCTTC
>TRBJ2-3|-|-|TRBV28
CASSPSLGVRYAYF
TGTGCCAGCAGCCCCTCGTTAGGGGTCAGATACGCGTATTTT
>TRBJ1-1|-|-|TRBV4-2
CASSPNTGMDTEAFF
TGTGCCAGCAGCCCCAATACAGGGATGGACACTGAAGCTTTCTTT
>TRBJ1-2|TRBD1|-|TRBV18
CAVRSRTGGHGYTF
TGTGCCGTTCGGTCCCGGACAGGGGGTCATGGCTACACCTTC
>TRBJ2-7|-|-|TRBV2
CASSVDSYEQYF
TGTGCCAGCAGTGTAGACAGTTACGAGCAGTACTTC
>TRBJ2-1|TRBD2|few|TRBV2
CASRDPGGLSDEQFF
TGTGCCAGCAGAGACCCGGGGGGGCTCTCCGATGAGCAGTTCTTC
>TRBJ2-3|-|-|TRBV9
CASSVEGPTDTQYF
TGTGCCAGCAGCGTTGAGGGCCCCACAGATACGCAGTATTTT
>TRBJ1-5|-|few|TRBV20-1
CSAGGQDNQPQHF
TGCAGTGCGGGAGGGCAGGACAATCAGCCCCAGCATTTT
>TRBJ2-7|-|once|TRBV28
CASRAALSYEQYF
TGTGCCAGCAGAGCTGCCCTATCCTACGAGCAGTACTTC
>TRBJ2-4|-|-|TRBV7-2
CASSLTGAYIAKNSQYF
TGTGCCAGCAGCTTAACGGGGGCCTACATAGCCAAAAACAGTCAGTACTTC
>TRBJ2-5|TRBD1|-|TRBV18
CASSVWTGLQETQYF
TGTGCCAGCTCAGTATGGACAGGACTCCAAGAGACCCAGTACTTC
>TRBJ2-3|-|-|TRBV7-7
CASSFARGTDTQYF
TGTGCTAGCAGCTTTGCGCGGGGCACAGATACGCAGTATTTT
>TRBJ2-1|TRBD1|-|TRBV20-1
CSARNRGNYNEQFF
TGCAGTGCCAGGAACAGGGGAAACTACAATGAGCAGTTCTTC
>TRBJ2-3|-|few|TRBV5-1
CASSLEGGGPPPDRYAYF
TGCGCCAGCAGCTTGGAGGGGGGAGGGCCTCCCCCGGACAGATACGCGTATTTT
>TRBJ2-7|-|-|TRBV5-1
CASSLAGGMTYEQYF
TGCGCCAGCAGCTTGGCCGGCGGGATGACCTACGAGCAGTACTTC
>TRBJ2-1|-|-|TRBV7-9
CASSLAGTPLDNEQFF
TGTGCCAGCAGCTTAGCCGGCACCCCTTTAGACAATGAGCAGTTCTTC
>TRBJ1-5|-|once|TRBV19
CASSTAGTQPQHF
TGTGCCAGTAGTACGGCAGGGACCCAGCCCCAGCATTTT
>TRBJ2-1|-|-|TRBV7-3
CASSLRGRQDEQFF
TGTGCCAGCAGCTTAAGAGGGAGGCAGGATGAGCAGTTCTTC
>TRBJ2-7|-|-|TRBV2
CASKAADYEQYF
TGTGCCAGCAAGGCGGCGGACTACGAGCAGTACTTC
>TRBJ2-5|-|once|TRBV28
CASSSNSNEQYF
TGTGCCAGCAGCTCTAATAGTAATGAGCAGTACTTC
>TRBJ2-7|-|-|TRBV20-1
CSAEPDTYNEQYF
TGCAGTGCTGAGCCGGACACCTACAATGAGCAGTACTTC
>TRBJ1-1|-|few|TRBV20-1
CSARDTSGQSEAFF
TGCAGTGCTAGAGATACGTCGGGCCAGAGTGAAGCTTTCTTT
>TRBJ2-7|TRBD2|few|TRBV7-9
CASSPAGDSYEQYF
TGTGCCAGCAGCCCAGCGGGAGACTCCTACGAGCAGTACTTC
>TRBJ2-2|-|-|TRBV12-3/TRBV12-4
CASLHPAAGELFF
TGTGCCAGCCTACACCCCGCGGCAGGGGAGCTGTTTTTT
>TRBJ2-7|-|few|TRBV14
CASSQVSGTYEQYF
TGTGCCAGCAGCCAAGTCAGCGGAACCTACGAGCAGTACTTC
>TRBJ2-3|TRBD2|-|TRBV20-1
CSARVAGVSTDTQYF
TGCAGTGCTAGGGTAGCGGGAGTCAGCACAGATACGCAGTATTTT
>TRBJ2-1|-|-|TRBV9
CASSVGSVAGEQFF
TGTGCCAGCAGCGTAGGAAGTGTGGCGGGTGAGCAGTTCTTC
>TRBJ1-1|-|-|TRBV7-9
CASSIPSGVGTEAFF
TGTGCCAGCAGCATTCCCTCAGGGGTGGGCACTGAAGCTTTCTTT
>TRBJ1-2|-|few|TRBV27
CASSPEPRKRDGYTF
TGTGCCAGCAGTCCCGAGCCGAGAAAAAGGGATGGCTACACCTTC
>TRBJ2-4|TRBD2|-|TRBV20-1
CSTAGLAGGNIQYF
TGCAGTACCGCCGGCCTAGCGGGAGGAAACATTCAGTACTTC
>TRBJ2-7|TRBD2|many|TRBV28
CATQGLAGQYEQYF
TGTGCCACGCAGGGGCTAGCGGGACAGTACGAGCAGTACTTC
>TRBJ1-1|-|-|TRBV7-3
CASSLGRGGGTEAFF
TGTGCCAGCAGCTTAGGCAGGGGAGGGGGCACTGAAGCTTTCTTT
>TRBJ2-7|-|-|TRBV7-2
CASSPFLETYEQYF
TGTGCCAGCAGCCCATTCCTAGAAACCTACGAGCAGTACTTC
>TRBJ2-5|TRBD1|few|TRBV24-1
CATSGQGIQETQYF
TGTGCCACCAGTGGACAGGGCATACAAGAGACCCAGTACTTC
>TRBJ2-1|-|-|TRBV18
CASSPLEREQFF
TGTGCCAGCTCACCACTCGAGCGTGAGCAGTTCTTC
>TRBJ1-1|-|few|TRBV7-2
CASSLAVATNTEAFF
TGTGCCAGCAGCTTAGCGGTGGCCACGAACACTGAAGCTTTCTTT
>TRBJ1-5|-|-|TRBV6-1
CASSVNSQSNQPQHF
TGTGCCAGCAGTGTCAACAGCCAGAGCAATCAGCCCCAGCATTTT
>TRBJ2-4|TRBD2|few|TRBV7-9
CASSVIAGKEQYF
TGTGCCAGCAGCGTTATAGCGGGAAAGGAGCAGTACTTC
>TRBJ2-7|-|-|TRBV4-2
CASSQEAGKFYEQYF
TGTGCCAGCAGCCAAGAAGCAGGAAAGTTCTACGAGCAGTACTTC
>TRBJ2-4|-|few|TRBV19
CASKRGTAKNIQYF
TGTGCCAGTAAAAGGGGAACAGCCAAAAACATTCAGTACTTC